Sequencing of this TCR beta chain was carried out in a study of cytomegalovirus exposure and HLA in healthy donors. All donors participated as healthy donors of bone marrow. Study observations and caveats: Accurate prediction of most subjects' HLA-A and HLA-B alleles from TCR beta sequences was reported.

The study ran its PCR with 60 Vbeta and 13 Jbeta primers. Some clones are missing from TCRdb's copy, which holds only in-frame ones; the method was immunoSEQ multiplex PCR. The table lists 150,000 to 200,000 clones, roughly 80% of them singletons. Details on this clone: The antigen remains undetermined.

The receptor comes from a woman between 50 and 59 years old in good health and CMV-seronegative. Material: PBMCs.

The CDR3 DNA sequence: TGCGCCAGCAGCCAAGGGCGGCTAAGCTCCTACAATGAGCAGTTCTTC. Its translation is CASSQGRLSSYNEQFF. The chain joins TRBV4-3 to TRBJ2-1; D is undetermined. The CDR3 contains 16 residues. In germline, CDR1 is LGHNA, CDR2 YSLEER. Deletions cut 1 base from V and 0 bases from J, with 10 bases between.